This TCR beta chain was recorded in a study of early T cells in non-severe SARS-CoV-2 infection. Study-wide background: Chains were not paired, and sequencing was done on bulk RNA from unsorted whole blood.

This clonotype appeared many times. Its cognate antigen is unknown. Unique molecular identifiers were attached to individual cDNA molecules. A single record per CDR3 protein comes from TCRdb applying MiXCR to the 5' RACE reads. The data contain 30,000 to 35,000 distinct CDR3 sequences, 6.6% of them singletons. V was clipped by 1 base and J by 2 bases, with 9 bases between them. This CDR3 has 15 amino acids. Looked up from germline, CDR1 is LNHDA and CDR2 is SQIVND (reference sequence). Points from the study as a whole: Matches to VDJdb favored anti-spike CD8 responses and missed private and CD4 specificities.

The clonotype was recovered from an adult who was a healthcare worker with PCR-confirmed SARS-CoV-2 infection or an uninfected control (not recorded which). The sample was whole blood. The chain is built from TRBV19 and TRBJ2-1; D possibly corresponds to TRBD1 (6 bases). The CDR3 region is CASSIGGTTYNEQFF. The DNA of the CDR3 is TGTGCCAGTAGTATAGGAGGGACAACCTACAATGAGCAGTTCTTC. Variable domain in full (rest from reference TRBV19 and TRBJ2-1): DGGITQSPKYLFRKEGQNVTLSCEQNLNHDAMYWYRQDPGQGLRLIYYSQIVNDFQKGDIAEGYSVSREKKESFPLTVTSAQKNPTAFYLCASSIGGTTYNEQFFGPGTRLTVL.